A selection of T cell receptor beta chains follows, all from one sample in a study of OX40 agonist ivuxolimab in advanced cancers. Measured with immunoSEQ multiplex PCR; TCRdb has only the in-frame clones, and not every one. The sample has some 14,000 clones; approximately 78% are singletons. The sample was CD4+ or CD8+ T cells sorted from blood, taken in a trial of the OX40 agonist ivuxolimab. These receptor sequences come from an adult with an advanced solid tumor such as melanoma, head and neck, liver or kidney cancer. CDR3s include the opening cysteine and the closing phenylalanine or tryptophan. The order of the fields is J gene, V gene, D gene, clone size, CDR3 DNA, CDR3 protein. D genes are given only for firm matches. For some rows the clone size is stated as once, few or many, or as a class when expanded; others skip it.

TRBJ2-7,TRBV28,TRBD2,-,TGTGCCAGCAGTTTTCCTGGGCTAGCGGGAGGGAGCTACTACGTAGAGCAGTACTTC,CASSFPGLAGGSYYVEQYF
TRBJ2-6,TRBV6-4,-,-,TGTGCCAGCAGTGGGGACGGGTCCTCTGGGGCCAACGTCCTGACTTTC,CASSGDGSSGANVLTF
TRBJ2-7,TRBV7-9,-,few,TGTGCCAGCAGCTTAGCCCGAGAGCAGTACTTC,CASSLAREQYF
TRBJ2-7,TRBV13,TRBD2,-,TGTGCCAGCAGCTTCGGGCAAGCGGGGAACGAGCAGTACTTC,CASSFGQAGNEQYF
TRBJ2-3,TRBV13,TRBD2,-,TGTGCCAGCACCCTCGTAGCGGGAGGGCCTGTAGATACGCAGTATTTT,CASTLVAGGPVDTQYF
TRBJ2-1,TRBV7-6,TRBD2,-,TGTGCCAGCAGCTTTATGACACCCGGGACTAGCGGGAATCGGTATGAGCAGTTCTTC,CASSFMTPGTSGNRYEQFF
TRBJ2-1,TRBV11-2,TRBD2,-,TGTGCCAGCAGCTTAGAATCCGGGACTAGCGATCCTTACAATGAGCAGTTCTTC,CASSLESGTSDPYNEQFF
TRBJ2-1,TRBV13,-,-,TGTGCCAGCAGCGCCCGGGACGACTCCTACAATGAGCAGTTCTTC,CASSARDDSYNEQFF
TRBJ2-7,TRBV4-2,TRBD2,once,TGTGCCAGCAGCCAGCTAGCGGGAGTTCGAGAGCAGTACTTC,CASSQLAGVREQYF
TRBJ2-3,TRBV6-5,TRBD1,-,TGTGCCAGCAGTTTCAGGGGGCGGACAGATACGCAGTATTTT,CASSFRGRTDTQYF
TRBJ2-3,TRBV19,TRBD1,-,TGTGCCAGTAGCTGGGGGGACAGGGGAACAGATACGCAGTATTTT,CASSWGDRGTDTQYF
TRBJ1-1,TRBV19,-,-,TGTGCCAGTATTAGTGGCAGGAGGAACACTGAAGCTTTCTTT,CASISGRRNTEAFF
TRBJ1-5,TRBV2,TRBD1,-,TGTGCCAGCAGGCCGACAGGGGGTGGTCAGCCCCAGCATTTT,CASRPTGGGQPQHF
TRBJ1-2,TRBV13,-,-,TGTGCCAGCAGCTTAGCCCCGGGCCTTAACTATGGCTACACCTTC,CASSLAPGLNYGYTF
TRBJ1-4,TRBV10-3,TRBD1,few,TGTGCCATCAGTGAGTCGGGGGGACAGGGCGACGAAAAACTGTTTTTT,CAISESGGQGDEKLFF
TRBJ1-3,TRBV19,-,few,TGTGCCAGTAGACCTTCAGGGACAGGAAACACCATATATTTT,CASRPSGTGNTIYF
TRBJ2-7,TRBV6-6,-,-,TGTGCCAGCAGGAACTCGGGGGAGCAGTACTTC,CASRNSGEQYF
TRBJ2-5,TRBV13,TRBD1,-,TGTGCCAGCAGCCTGGGACAGGTCGAAGAGACCCAGTACTTC,CASSLGQVEETQYF
TRBJ2-1,TRBV7-7,TRBD2,-,TGTGCCAGCAGCTTAGGGCTAGCGGGAAATGAGCAGTTCTTC,CASSLGLAGNEQFF
TRBJ1-5,TRBV2,-,-,TGTGCCAGCAGTGAACTACAGGGCAATCAGCCCCAGCATTTT,CASSELQGNQPQHF
TRBJ2-7,TRBV5-1,TRBD1,-,TGCGCCAGCAGCCATCGGGACAGGGAAAACTACGAGCAGTACTTC,CASSHRDRENYEQYF
TRBJ1-2,TRBV28,-,few,TGTGCCAGCAGACCGGACGTCGGGTTTCTCGGCTACACCTTC,CASRPDVGFLGYTF
TRBJ1-1,TRBV11-2,-,-,TGTGCCAGCAGCTCCCACAGGGAAAGGGCTTTCTTT,CASSSHRERAFF
TRBJ2-1,TRBV12-5,TRBD1,-,TGTGCTAGTGGTTTGGGAAGGGGGCTGTTCTTC,CASGLGRGLFF
TRBJ2-5,TRBV5-4,TRBD2,-,TGTGCCAGCAGCTTAAGCGGGACTCCGTGGGAGACCCAGTACTTC,CASSLSGTPWETQYF
TRBJ2-6,TRBV7-9,TRBD1,-,TGTGCCAGCAGCGTACGACAGGGGGATGGGGCCAACGTCCTGACTTTC,CASSVRQGDGANVLTF
TRBJ2-1,TRBV27,TRBD2,-,TGTGCCAGCAGTTCATATGCTGGACTAGCGGGACGTAATGAGCAGTTCTTC,CASSSYAGLAGRNEQFF
TRBJ1-2,TRBV2,-,-,TGTGCCACCTCGACAGTCTATGGCTACACCTTC,CATSTVYGYTF
TRBJ2-5,TRBV7-6,-,-,TGTGCCAGCAGCTTATATGGGGGGAGGGACATTTTTTCGGAGACCCAGTACTTC,CASSLYGGRDIFSETQYF
TRBJ1-6,TRBV6-4,-,-,TGTGCCAGCAGTGCAGGAGCAGGGGAAATTTCACCCCTCCACTTT,CASSAGAGEISPLHF
TRBJ2-2,TRBV6-4,-,many,TGTGCCAGCAGTGAAATCCCCGGGACAAACACCGGGGAGCTGTTTTTT,CASSEIPGTNTGELFF
TRBJ2-5,TRBV19,TRBD1,-,TGTGCCAGTAGTCCACAGGGGGAAGGAGAGACCCAGTACTTC,CASSPQGEGETQYF
TRBJ2-2,TRBV27,-,-,TGTGCCAGCAGTTTAAGGTACACCGGGGAGCTGTTTTTT,CASSLRYTGELFF
TRBJ1-2,TRBV6-9,-,-,TGTGCCAGCAGTGATGGCGGGGATGGCTACACCTTC,CASSDGGDGYTF
TRBJ2-7,TRBV6-5,TRBD1,hyperexpanded,TGTGCCAGCAGTTACTTGGGGACAGGGGTCGAGCAGTACTTC,CASSYLGTGVEQYF
TRBJ1-2,TRBV5-4,-,-,TGTGCCAGCAGCTTGTACAGAGATGGCTACACCTTC,CASSLYRDGYTF
TRBJ1-1,TRBV4-1,-,-,TGCGCCAGCAGCCATCGACTCCTCGACACTGAAGCTTTCTTT,CASSHRLLDTEAFF
TRBJ2-7,TRBV7-8,TRBD2,-,TGTGCCAGCAGCCAAGATTCCGCGGGGGGACTGGGAGAGCAGTACTTC,CASSQDSAGGLGEQYF
TRBJ2-7,TRBV10-3,-,-,TGTGCCACCTTTAAGACCGCCTCCGAGCAGTACTTC,CATFKTASEQYF
TRBJ2-6,TRBV6-1,-,-,TGTGCCAGCAGTGAACTCGACGGGATCGATTACTCTGGGGCCAACGTCCTGACTTTC,CASSELDGIDYSGANVLTF
TRBJ1-2,TRBV4-2,TRBD1,once,TGTGCCAGCAGCCAAGATTGGACAGGGGTGCTTGGCTACACCTTC,CASSQDWTGVLGYTF
TRBJ1-3,TRBV19,-,-,TGTGCCAGTAGTATGGGAGGACAGACTGGAAACACCATATATTTT,CASSMGGQTGNTIYF
TRBJ1-2,TRBV19,TRBD1,many,TGTGCCAGTAGGACAGGGTGGAATGGCTACACCTTC,CASRTGWNGYTF
TRBJ1-1,TRBV2,-,-,TGTGCCAGCAGTGATCCGTTGACAGCTATGAACACTGAAGCTTTCTTT,CASSDPLTAMNTEAFF
TRBJ1-2,TRBV6-6,-,once,TGTGCCAGCAGTTACCCAATAGCAGGTTCGCCCTATGGCTACACCTTC,CASSYPIAGSPYGYTF
TRBJ2-1,TRBV6-5,-,medium-sized,TGTGCCAGCAGTCCCTCAGGGGAGGGCCCCAATGAGCAGTTCTTC,CASSPSGEGPNEQFF
TRBJ1-1,TRBV6-6,-,-,TGTGCCAGCAGTCCTCCTTGGGGTATGGCTTTCTTT,CASSPPWGMAFF
TRBJ1-5,TRBV6-1,-,-,TGTGCCAGCAGTCCCGACAGGTTCAGCAATCAGCCCCAGCATTTT,CASSPDRFSNQPQHF
TRBJ2-1,TRBV5-1,TRBD2,medium-sized,TGCGCCAGCAGCTCACCCCATAGCGGGAGCTCCTACAATGAGCAGTTCTTC,CASSSPHSGSSYNEQFF
TRBJ2-3,TRBV6-6,TRBD2,-,TGTGCCAGCACCCATCTAGCGGGAGCAGCAGATACGCAGTATTTT,CASTHLAGAADTQYF
TRBJ2-7,TRBV6-6,TRBD1,medium-sized,TGTGCCAGCAGTTCCTGGGACAGCTCCTACGAGCAGTACTTC,CASSSWDSSYEQYF
TRBJ2-1,TRBV6-5,TRBD1,few,TGTGCCAGCAGTGGGGGGACAGGGGGCGTCGATGAGCAGTTCTTC,CASSGGTGGVDEQFF